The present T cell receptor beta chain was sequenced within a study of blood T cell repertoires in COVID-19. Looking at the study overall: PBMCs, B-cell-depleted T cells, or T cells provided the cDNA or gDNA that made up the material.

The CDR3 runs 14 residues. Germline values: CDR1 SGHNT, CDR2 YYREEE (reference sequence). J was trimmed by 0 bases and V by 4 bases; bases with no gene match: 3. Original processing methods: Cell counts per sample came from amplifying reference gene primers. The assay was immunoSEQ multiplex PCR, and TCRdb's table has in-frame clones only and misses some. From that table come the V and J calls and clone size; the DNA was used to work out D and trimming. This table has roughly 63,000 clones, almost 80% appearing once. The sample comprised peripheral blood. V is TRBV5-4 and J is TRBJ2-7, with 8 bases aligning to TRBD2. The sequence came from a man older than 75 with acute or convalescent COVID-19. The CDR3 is CASSLTSDSYEQYF. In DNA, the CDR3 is TGTGCCAGCAGCCTGACTAGCGACTCCTACGAGCAGTACTTC. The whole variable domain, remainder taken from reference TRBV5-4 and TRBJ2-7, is ETGVTQSPTHLIKTRGQQVTLRCSSQSGHNTVSWYQQALGQGPQFIFQYYREEENGRGNFPPRFSGLQFPNYSSELNVNALELDDSALYLCASSLTSDSYEQYFGPGTRLTVT.